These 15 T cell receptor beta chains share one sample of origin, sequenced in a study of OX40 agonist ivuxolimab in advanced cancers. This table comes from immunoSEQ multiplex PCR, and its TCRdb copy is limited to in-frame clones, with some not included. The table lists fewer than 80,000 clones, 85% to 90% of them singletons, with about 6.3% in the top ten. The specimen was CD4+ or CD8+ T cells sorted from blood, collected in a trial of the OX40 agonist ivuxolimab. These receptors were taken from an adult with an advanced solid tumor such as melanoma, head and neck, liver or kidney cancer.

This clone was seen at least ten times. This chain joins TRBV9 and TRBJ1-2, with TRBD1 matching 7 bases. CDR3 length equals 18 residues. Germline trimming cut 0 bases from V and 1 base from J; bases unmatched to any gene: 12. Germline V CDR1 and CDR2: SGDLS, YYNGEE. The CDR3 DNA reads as TGTGCCAGCAGCGTAGAGGGCAGGGGGATTCTAGATAACTATGGCTACACCTTC. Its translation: CASSVEGRGILDNYGYTF.

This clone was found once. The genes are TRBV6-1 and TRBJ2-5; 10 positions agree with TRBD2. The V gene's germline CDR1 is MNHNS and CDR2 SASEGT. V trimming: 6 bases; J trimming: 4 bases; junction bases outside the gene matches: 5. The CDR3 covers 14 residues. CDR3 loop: CASRLAGEGETQYF. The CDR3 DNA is TGTGCCAGCAGGCTAGCGGGGGAAGGAGAGACCCAGTACTTC.

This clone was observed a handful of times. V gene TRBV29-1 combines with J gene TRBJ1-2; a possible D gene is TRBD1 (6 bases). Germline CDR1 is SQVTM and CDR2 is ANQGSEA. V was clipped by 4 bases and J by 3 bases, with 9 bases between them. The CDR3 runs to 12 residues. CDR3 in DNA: TGCAGCGTTGTCGCAGGGGACTATGGCTACACCTTC. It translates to CSVVAGDYGYTF.

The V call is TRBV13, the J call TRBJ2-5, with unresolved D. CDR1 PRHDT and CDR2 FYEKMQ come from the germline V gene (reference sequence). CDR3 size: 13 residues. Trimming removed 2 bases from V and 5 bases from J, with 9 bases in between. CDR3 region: CASSLYSFETQYF. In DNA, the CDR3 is TGTGCCAGCAGCTTATATAGTTTCGAGACCCAGTACTTC.

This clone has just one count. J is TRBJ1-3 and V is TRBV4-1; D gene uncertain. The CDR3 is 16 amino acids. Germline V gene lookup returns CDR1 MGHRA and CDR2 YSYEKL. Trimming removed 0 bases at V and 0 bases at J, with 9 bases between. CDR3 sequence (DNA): TGCGCCAGCAGCCAAGAGCAGGTGGACTCTGGAAACACCATATATTTT. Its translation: CASSQEQVDSGNTIYF.

The CDR3 is CASSLGLAGVGEQYF. CDR3 nucleotides: TGTGCCAGCAGCTTAGGGCTAGCGGGAGTTGGCGAGCAGTACTTC. This sequence joins TRBV7-9 and TRBJ2-7, with TRBD2 matching 10 bases. J lost 6 bases, V lost 1 base, and 6 bases had no gene match. The germline gives CDR1 SEHNR, CDR2 FQNEAQ (reference sequence). This CDR3 region has 15 residues.

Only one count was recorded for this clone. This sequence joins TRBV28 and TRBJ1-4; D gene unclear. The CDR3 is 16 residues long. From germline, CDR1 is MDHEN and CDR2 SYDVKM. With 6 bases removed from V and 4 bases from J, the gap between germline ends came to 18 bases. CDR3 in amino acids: CASRLGSGRLNEKLFF. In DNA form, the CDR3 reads TGTGCCAGCAGACTAGGTAGCGGGCGGCTTAATGAAAAACTGTTTTTT.

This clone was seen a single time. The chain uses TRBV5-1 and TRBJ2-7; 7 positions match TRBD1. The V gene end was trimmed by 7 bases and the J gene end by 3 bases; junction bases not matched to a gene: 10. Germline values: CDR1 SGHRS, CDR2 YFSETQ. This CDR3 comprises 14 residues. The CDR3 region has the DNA TGCGCCAGCGCCCCCACTGCAGGGGGCTACGAGCAGTACTTC. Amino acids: CASAPTAGGYEQYF.

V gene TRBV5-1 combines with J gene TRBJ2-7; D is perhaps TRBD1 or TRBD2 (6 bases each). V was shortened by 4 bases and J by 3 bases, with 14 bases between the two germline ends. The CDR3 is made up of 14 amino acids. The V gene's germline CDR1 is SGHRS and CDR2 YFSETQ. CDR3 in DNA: TGCGCCAGCAGCCCGGGGGCAGGGTACTACGAGCAGTACTTC. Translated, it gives CASSPGAGYYEQYF.

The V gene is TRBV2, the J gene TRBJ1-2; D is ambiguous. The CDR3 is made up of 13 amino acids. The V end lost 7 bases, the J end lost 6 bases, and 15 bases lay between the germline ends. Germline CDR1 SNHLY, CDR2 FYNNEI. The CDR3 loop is CASKGQLRDGYTF. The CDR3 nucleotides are TGTGCCAGCAAAGGGCAGTTACGAGATGGCTACACCTTC.

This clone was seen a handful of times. The CDR3 DNA reads TGTGCCATCAGTGATGGCGGCCAGAATCAGCCCCAGCATTTT. This encodes CAISDGGQNQPQHF. This sequence joins TRBV10-3 and TRBJ1-5; no definite D call. Germline CDR1 ENHRY, CDR2 SYGVKD. V was clipped by 3 bases and J by 4 bases, with 10 bases between them. The CDR3 extends over 14 amino acids.

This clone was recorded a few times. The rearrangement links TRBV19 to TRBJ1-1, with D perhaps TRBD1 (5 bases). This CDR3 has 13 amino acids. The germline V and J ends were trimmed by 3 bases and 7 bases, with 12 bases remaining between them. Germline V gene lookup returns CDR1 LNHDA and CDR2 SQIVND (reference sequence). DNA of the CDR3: TGTGCCAGTAGTATCCGGGGGTCCGTTGAAGCTTTCTTT. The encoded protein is CASSIRGSVEAFF.

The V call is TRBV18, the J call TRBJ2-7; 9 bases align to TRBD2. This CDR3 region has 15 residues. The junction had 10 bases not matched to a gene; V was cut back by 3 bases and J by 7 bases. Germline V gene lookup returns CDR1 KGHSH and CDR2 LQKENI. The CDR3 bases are TGTGCCAGCTCACCCGGACTAGCGCTGAGAGGGGAGCAGTACTTC. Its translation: CASSPGLALRGEQYF.

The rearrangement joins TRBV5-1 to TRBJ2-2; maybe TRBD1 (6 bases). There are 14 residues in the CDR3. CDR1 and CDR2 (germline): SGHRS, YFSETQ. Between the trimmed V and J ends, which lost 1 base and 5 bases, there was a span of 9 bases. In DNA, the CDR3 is TGCGCCAGCAGCTTGCAGGGGTCGACCGGGGAGCTGTTTTTT. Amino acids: CASSLQGSTGELFF.

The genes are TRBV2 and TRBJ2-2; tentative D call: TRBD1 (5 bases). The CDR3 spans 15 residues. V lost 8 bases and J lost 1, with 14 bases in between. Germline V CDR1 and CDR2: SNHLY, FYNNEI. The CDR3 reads CASGPVTGNTGELFF. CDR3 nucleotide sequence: TGTGCCAGCGGGCCGGTCACAGGGAACACCGGGGAGCTGTTTTTT.